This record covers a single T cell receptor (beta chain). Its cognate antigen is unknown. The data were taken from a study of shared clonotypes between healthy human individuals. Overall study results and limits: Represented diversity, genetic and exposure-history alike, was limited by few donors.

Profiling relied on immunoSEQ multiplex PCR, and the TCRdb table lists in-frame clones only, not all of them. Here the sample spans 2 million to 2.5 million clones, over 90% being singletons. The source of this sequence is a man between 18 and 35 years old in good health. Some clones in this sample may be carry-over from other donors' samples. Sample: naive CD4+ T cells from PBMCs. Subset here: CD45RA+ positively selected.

The CDR3 region is CASSVVGQAGNTIYF. The CDR3 coding sequence is TGTGCCAGCAGCGTAGTGGGTCAGGCCGGGAACACCATATATTTT. The rearrangement links TRBV9 to TRBJ1-3; D remains ambiguous. V shed 0 bases and J shed 7 bases, with 14 bases lying between them. CDR1 is SGDLS, CDR2 YYNGEE, per germline. This CDR3 spans 15 amino acids.